A selection of T cell receptor beta chains follows, all from one sample in a study of shared clonotypes between healthy human individuals. Profiling relied on immunoSEQ multiplex PCR, and the TCRdb table lists in-frame clones only, not all of them. The sample lists around 1,100,000 clones, 70% to 80% occurring once. Input material: memory CD4+ T cells from PBMCs. The receptors stem from a young man in good health. Some clones in this sample may be carry-over from other donors' samples. Each CDR3 is given with its conserved first and last residue. The D gene is left open where the match is weak. Some rows mark clone size as missing; the rest say once, few, many or name a class of expanded clone.

TRBJ2-1	TRBV15	14	.	.	TGTGCCACCAGCAGAGATCTCTCGGGCAACTCGAAGTTCTTC	CATSRDLSGNSKFF
TRBJ2-1	TRBV29-1	13	.	.	TGCAGCGTTCCCCGAATGGGAGGCAATGAGCAGTTCTTC	CSVPRMGGNEQFF
TRBJ2-7	TRBV4-2	16	TRBD2	.	TGTGCCAGCAGCCAAGAGCCCTGGGGGGGAACCTACGAGCAGTACTTC	CASSQEPWGGTYEQYF
TRBJ1-2	TRBV2	12	.	.	TGTGCCAGCAGCGAAATAAACTATGGCTACACCTTC	CASSEINYGYTF
TRBJ1-2	TRBV30	14	TRBD1	.	TGTGCCTGGAGGGGACAGGGGAGGTACTATGGCTACACCTTC	CAWRGQGRYYGYTF
TRBJ1-6	TRBV9	17	.	.	TGTGCCAGCAGCGTACAGCGGATGGGATCCCCCAATTCACCCCTCCACTTT	CASSVQRMGSPNSPLHF
TRBJ1-5	TRBV7-8	15	TRBD1	few	TGTGCCAGCAGCTTACGCCTGGACAGGGCTCAGCCCCAGCATTTT	CASSLRLDRAQPQHF
TRBJ1-5	TRBV6-1	14	.	.	TGTGCCAGCAGTGAAGAAGGGCCAAATACGTCCCAGCATTTT	CASSEEGPNTSQHF
TRBJ1-1	TRBV9	13	.	.	TGTGCCAGCAGCGTAGCTGCGAACACTGAAGCTTTCTTT	CASSVAANTEAFF
TRBJ2-7	TRBV4-2	14	.	.	TGTGCCAGCAGCCAAGACGTAACAGTCTACGAGCAGTACTTC	CASSQDVTVYEQYF
TRBJ1-1	TRBV5-6	13	.	many	TGTGCCAGCAGCTTCGCCCAGGCAGGGCAAGCTTTCTTT	CASSFAQAGQAFF
TRBJ1-3	TRBV19	17	.	.	TGTGCCAGTAGCCGCTTGCCGGGGCACAGCTCTGGAAACACCATATATTTT	CASSRLPGHSSGNTIYF
TRBJ2-1	TRBV7-3	16	TRBD2	.	TGTGCCAGCAGCACCCTAGCGGGGCCTGGGTACAATGAGCAGTTCTTC	CASSTLAGPGYNEQFF
TRBJ1-1	TRBV19	14	.	.	TGTGCCAGTAGTTATTGGGGGGAAGGAACTGAAGCTTTCTTT	CASSYWGEGTEAFF
TRBJ2-7	TRBV5-1	16	TRBD2	.	TGCGCCAGCAGCATACGTTTTGCGGGAGGGTCTGGGGAGCAGTACTTC	CASSIRFAGGSGEQYF
TRBJ2-7	TRBV15	15	.	.	TGTGCCACCAGCAGAGATAGGACGGCCTCCTTGGAGCAGTACTTC	CATSRDRTASLEQYF
TRBJ2-3	TRBV18	14	TRBD1	.	TGTGCCAGCTCATTCGGACAGGGTACAGATACGCAGTATTTT	CASSFGQGTDTQYF
TRBJ1-2	TRBV28	14	TRBD1	.	TGTGCCAGCAGCGCAGACAGGGGGCTCTATGGCTACACCTTC	CASSADRGLYGYTF
TRBJ2-4	TRBV2	12	.	.	TGTGCCAGCATTACGGACGAGAACATTCAGTACTTC	CASITDENIQYF
TRBJ1-5	TRBV19	15	.	.	TGTGCCAGTACCTTGAAGGGTCGGAACAATCAGCCCCAGCATTTT	CASTLKGRNNQPQHF
TRBJ2-1	TRBV9	14	.	.	TGTGCCAGCAGCGTTTTGGCCGGGTACAATGAGCAGTTCTTC	CASSVLAGYNEQFF
TRBJ1-2	TRBV7-2	14	TRBD1	.	TGTGCCAGCAGCTCCTACCGACAGGGGCATGGCTACACCTTC	CASSSYRQGHGYTF
TRBJ2-7	TRBV7-7	13	.	.	TGTGCCAGCAGCTTAAATTTTATTTACGAGCAGTACTTC	CASSLNFIYEQYF
TRBJ2-1	TRBV6-5	15	TRBD2	few	TGTGCCAGCAGTTATAGCGGGAGCGCCTACAATGAGCAGTTCTTC	CASSYSGSAYNEQFF
TRBJ2-7	TRBV7-2	12	.	.	TGTGCCAGCGGGAGGGGGCAGCAAGAGCAGTACTTC	CASGRGQQEQYF
TRBJ2-5	TRBV5-4	16	TRBD2	.	TGTGCCAGCAGCTTCGGAGCGGGCGGGAGAGAAGAGACCCAGTACTTC	CASSFGAGGREETQYF
TRBJ1-1	TRBV28	15	.	.	TGTGCCAGCAGTGGACTCTACAGGATGAACACTGAAGCTTTCTTT	CASSGLYRMNTEAFF
TRBJ2-5	TRBV7-3	15	.	few	TGTGCCAGCAGCTTAAGGCCGAACCAGCCGGAGACCCAGTACTTC	CASSLRPNQPETQYF
TRBJ1-2	TRBV9	15	TRBD1	.	TGTGCCAGCAGCGCCGGGACAGGGGGCTGGAGTGGCTACACCTTC	CASSAGTGGWSGYTF
TRBJ2-5	TRBV29-1	10	.	.	TGCAGCGCCCTGTCCGAGACCCAGTACTTC	CSALSETQYF
TRBJ2-7	TRBV7-3	13	TRBD1	.	TGTGCCAGCAGCCCGACAGGGAGCAACGAGCAGTACTTC	CASSPTGSNEQYF
TRBJ2-5	TRBV2	15	TRBD2	.	TGTGCCAGCGCGGGCCTAGCGGGAATACAAGAGACCCAGTACTTC	CASAGLAGIQETQYF
TRBJ2-4	TRBV21-1	17	.	.	TGTGCCAGCAGCAAGGTAGACAGGAAAAACCCCAAAAACATTCAGTACTTC	CASSKVDRKNPKNIQYF
TRBJ2-5	TRBV5-1	15	.	.	TGCGCCAGCAGCTTAAAAGGACAGTACCAAGAGACCCAGTACTTC	CASSLKGQYQETQYF
TRBJ2-3	TRBV2	15	TRBD2	.	TGTGCCAGCAGACAAACTAGCGGGACTACAGATACGCAGTATTTT	CASRQTSGTTDTQYF
TRBJ2-7	TRBV7-9	15	.	.	TGTGCCAGCAGCCCGGGAAAGGGCGGCTCGTACGAGCAGTACTTC	CASSPGKGGSYEQYF
TRBJ2-2	TRBV5-1	16	TRBD1	.	TGCGCCAGCAGCTCGGACAGGGCTATGAACACCGGGGAGCTGTTTTTT	CASSSDRAMNTGELFF
TRBJ1-2	TRBV6-1	13	.	few	TGTGCCAGCAGTGTCCAAAACGACTATGGCTACACCTTC	CASSVQNDYGYTF
TRBJ2-2	TRBV28	15	TRBD1	.	TGTGCCAGCAGTTCCTGGACAGGGAACACCGGGGAGCTGTTTTTT	CASSSWTGNTGELFF
TRBJ2-2	TRBV7-9	13	.	many	TGTGCCAGCAGCACAATGGTGACCGGGGAGCTGTTTTTT	CASSTMVTGELFF
TRBJ2-4	TRBV4-2	18	TRBD2	.	TGTGCCAGCAGCCAAGATTTTTCAGGCGGGAGGGCCGGAAACATTCAGTACTTC	CASSQDFSGGRAGNIQYF
TRBJ2-7	TRBV28	15	.	.	TGTGCCAGCAGTTCGGTGAGGGAGCGTCCCTACGAGCAGTACTTC	CASSSVRERPYEQYF
TRBJ2-7	TRBV29-1	12	.	.	TGCAGCGTGGGGGAAAGGCGGGACGAGCAGTACTTC	CSVGERRDEQYF